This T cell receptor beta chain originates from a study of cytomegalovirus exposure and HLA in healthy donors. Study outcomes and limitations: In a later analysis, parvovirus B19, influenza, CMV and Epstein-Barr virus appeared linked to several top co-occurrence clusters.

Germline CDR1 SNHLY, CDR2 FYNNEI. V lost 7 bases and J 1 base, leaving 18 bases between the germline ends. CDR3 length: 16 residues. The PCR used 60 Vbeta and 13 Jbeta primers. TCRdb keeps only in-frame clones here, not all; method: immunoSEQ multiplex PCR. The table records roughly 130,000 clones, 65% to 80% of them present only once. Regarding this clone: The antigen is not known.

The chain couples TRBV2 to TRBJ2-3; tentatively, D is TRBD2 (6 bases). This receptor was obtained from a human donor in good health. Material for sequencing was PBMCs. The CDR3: CASKALASAGTDTQYF. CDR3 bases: TGTGCCAGCAAGGCACTAGCAAGCGCCGGCACAGATACGCAGTATTTT.